This entry lists 11 T cell receptor beta chains sequenced from one sample in a study of CD8+CD57+ T cells in acquired aplastic anemia. The template used for profiling TCR beta VDJ and CDR3 was genomic DNA. TCRdb reanalysed the reads using MiXCR and keeps one entry per CDR3 protein. The data contain 150,000 to 200,000 distinct CDR3 sequences, 45% to 55% of them singletons. For sequencing, patients were chosen who had shown expansion of CD8+CD57+ cells by flow cytometry. The sequenced sample was sorted CD4+, CD8+, or CD8+CD57+ T cells (not recorded which) from PBMCs. The receptors were sampled from a human donor with aplastic anemia.

This clonotype was picked up a small number of times. This chain connects TRBV27 to TRBJ2-3; unclear D gene. Trimming stripped 3 bases from V and 0 bases from J, with 4 bases between. Germline CDR1 MNHEY, CDR2 SMNVEV (reference sequence). This CDR3 is 13 amino acids long. CDR3 sequence: CASSFGSTDTQYF. For the CDR3, the DNA is TGTGCCAGCAGTTTTGGGAGCACAGATACGCAGTATTTT.

This clonotype was counted a few times. The gene calls are TRBV29-1 and TRBJ1-1; 7 bases are a match to TRBD1. The germline CDR1 and CDR2 sequences are SQVTM and ANQGSEA. J was trimmed by 7 bases and V by 7 bases; bases with no gene match: 9. The CDR3 has 12 amino acids. CDR3 amino acids: CSGGGGVIEAFF. The CDR3 nucleotides are TGCAGCGGGGGAGGGGGCGTGATTGAAGCTTTCTTT.

The chain is built from TRBV9 and TRBJ1-6; unclear D gene. Trimming stripped 2 bases from V and 10 bases from J, with 16 bases between. The CDR3 has 15 residues. Per the germline V gene, CDR1 is SGDLS and CDR2 is YYNGEE. Here the CDR3 DNA reads TGTGCCAGCAGCGTTTTTTCCCAAGGAAACTCACCCCTCCACTTT. Translation: CASSVFSQGNSPLHF. The full variable domain, its missing parts supplied by reference TRBV9 and TRBJ1-6, is DSGVTQTPKHLITATGQRVTLRCSPRSGDLSVYWYQQSLDQGLQFLIQYYNGEERAKGNILERFSAQQFPDLHSELNLSSLELGDSALYFCASSVFSQGNSPLHFGNGTRLTVT.

This clonotype was found many times. The chain employs TRBV11-1 and TRBJ2-1; 8 bases fit TRBD2. Trimming cost V 3 bases and J 5 bases; bases outside gene matches: 6. This CDR3 is 15 amino acids long. Germline values: CDR1 SGHAT, CDR2 FQDESV (reference sequence). Here the CDR3 DNA reads TGTGCCAGCAGCTTCCGAGCGGGAGTAGACAATGAGCAGTTCTTC. Amino acids: CASSFRAGVDNEQFF.

The sample holds one count of this clonotype. The conserved final phenylalanine or tryptophan is absent from the CDR3, which likely points to a read error. The genes are TRBV9 and TRBJ2-2, with 8 bases aligning to TRBD2. The junction had 6 bases not matched to a gene; V was cut back by 5 bases and J by 3 bases. The CDR3 covers 15 residues. CDR1 is SGDLS, CDR2 YYNGEE, per germline. The CDR3 is CASSADGRDTGELFS. CDR3 in DNA: TGTGCCAGCAGTGCCGACGGGAGGGACACCGGGGAGCTGTTTTCT.

This clonotype has ten or more counts. The chain uses TRBV4-1 and TRBJ2-7; D unclear. Germline V gene data show CDR1 as MGHRA and CDR2 as YSYEKL. V lost 1 base to trimming and J lost 4 bases, with 11 bases between them. The CDR3 is made up of 14 amino acids. This chain's CDR3 is CASSQVEEAYEQYF. The CDR3 DNA is TGCGCCAGCAGCCAAGTCGAGGAAGCATACGAGCAGTACTTC.

The J gene is TRBJ1-1, the V gene TRBV24-1, with D possibly being TRBD1 (5 bases). The CDR3 runs 14 residues. The ends were cut back, 5 bases at V and 6 bases at J, with 15 bases in the middle. From germline, CDR1 is KGHDR and CDR2 SFDVKD. The CDR3 spells CATSAADSGAEAFF. The CDR3 DNA follows: TGTGCCACCAGTGCCGCCGACAGTGGCGCTGAAGCTTTCTTT.

As for this clonotype: A much larger clone sits a single nucleotide away, making a read error possible. The J gene is TRBJ2-7, the V gene TRBV20-1; D is perhaps TRBD2 (6 bases). TRBJ2-4 matches the DNA end more closely, so the J call is doubtful. The CDR3 is made up of 15 amino acids. Germline CDR1 is DFQATT and CDR2 is SNEGSKA (reference sequence). In DNA form, the CDR3 reads TGCAGTGCTAGGAGACTAGGCAGGGCCAAAAACATTCAGTACTTC. Translating gives CSARRLGRAKNIQYF.

J is TRBJ2-3 and V is TRBV24-1, with a weak D call TRBD1 (5 bases). CDR3 length: 15 amino acids. Per the germline V gene, CDR1 is KGHDR and CDR2 is SFDVKD. V lost 3 bases and J lost 0, with 9 bases in between. CDR3 DNA: TGTGCCACCAGTGATACGGCAGGGAGCACAGATACGCAGTATTTT. Its translation: CATSDTAGSTDTQYF.

This chain links TRBV20-1 with TRBJ2-5; tentatively, D is TRBD2 (7 bases). Germline V gene sequence: CDR1 DFQATT, CDR2 SNEGSKA (reference sequence). This CDR3 has 14 residues. Trimming removed 3 bases from V and 1 base from J, with 12 bases in between. This CDR3 is CSARGGGLQETQYF. The CDR3 region has the DNA TGCAGTGCTAGGGGGGGGGGCCTCCAAGAGACCCAGTACTTC.

Ten or more counts support this clonotype. The CDR3 DNA follows: TGTGCCAGCACATTGGGGCGGCTGAGCACAGATACGCAGTATTTT. As protein: CASTLGRLSTDTQYF. The chain uses TRBV7-2 and TRBJ2-3; weak D call: TRBD1 (5 bases). Between the trimmed V and J ends, which lost 7 bases and 0 bases, there was a span of 14 bases. The length of the CDR3 is 15 residues. The germline V gene encodes CDR1 SGHTA and CDR2 FQGNSA.